This TCR beta chain comes out of a study of T cells after yellow fever vaccination. Trimming removed 9 bases from V and 2 bases from J; junction bases left unmatched: 3. This CDR3 is built from 12 residues. CDR1 is SNHLY and CDR2 is FYNNEI in the germline V gene. A 5'RACE template-switching step, the method used to make TCR cDNA, added a universal primer site and UMIs. Each CDR3 protein gets one entry after TCRdb re-called the 5' RACE reads with MiXCR. The profile covers some 120,000 distinct CDR3 sequences, with over 12% appearing a single time and roughly 44% taken by the ten largest. This material consisted of CD8+ T cells sorted from PBMCs, taken 5 days after the yellow fever booster vaccination. The clonotype was recovered from a man younger than 35 who received the YFV17D yellow fever vaccine. The J gene is TRBJ1-2, the V gene TRBV2; 7 nucleotides agree with TRBD1. The CDR3 coding sequence is TGTGCCAGATGGGACAGAAACTATGGCTACACCTTC. Translated, it gives CARWDRNYGYTF.